These 27 T cell receptor beta chains originate from one sample sequenced in a study of shared clonotypes between healthy human individuals (dated by TCRdb to between 2020 and 2021). Libraries were constructed by the immunoSEQ multiplex PCR assay. TCRdb obtained this table from immuneACCESS and retained in-frame rearrangements with V and J assigned. These tables miss some clones; where compared with another copy, unresolved V genes account for less than half of the shortfall, and the remainder is unexplained. The sample includes 2 million to 2.5 million clones, with about 92% observed a single time. The leading ten clones occupy 0.35% to 0.45% of the sample. The sample taken for sequencing was naive CD4+ T cells from PBMCs. The cell subset or site tag for this specimen amounts to: CD45RA+ positively selected. The source of these receptors is a man aged 18 to 29 in good health. Some clones in this sample may be carry-over from other donors' samples.

This chain links TRBV25-1 with TRBJ1-2; 7 positions agree with TRBD1. The CDR3 contains 14 residues. The V segment lost 1 base and the J segment 4 bases; nucleotides outside the gene matches: 3. The germline gives CDR1 MGHDK, CDR2 SYGVNS. The CDR3: CASSESKGAYGYTF. CDR3 bases: TGTGCCAGCAGTGAATCGAAGGGGGCCTATGGCTACACCTTC.

The CDR3 DNA follows: TGCGCCAGCAGCACCGTCGGGACAGGCGTCCAAGAGACCCAGTACTTC. It translates to CASSTVGTGVQETQYF. The rearrangement uses TRBV5-1 and TRBJ2-5; 8 bases line up with TRBD1. Germline CDR1 is SGHRS and CDR2 is YFSETQ. V gave up 4 bases and J gave up 1 base; unmatched junction bases: 9. The CDR3 consists of 16 residues.

The chain combines TRBV10-3 with TRBJ2-1, with 9 positions matching TRBD2. CDR1 is ENHRY and CDR2 is SYGVKD in the germline V gene. The CDR3 loop spans 15 amino acids. Trimming took 2 bases from V and 3 from J; bases not matched to a gene: 2. CDR3 residues: CAISEEREVYNEQFF. In nucleotides, the CDR3 is TGTGCCATCAGTGAGGAGCGGGAGGTCTACAATGAGCAGTTCTTC.

The rearrangement joins TRBV6-6 to TRBJ1-3, with 8 nucleotides matching TRBD1. V lost 0 bases to trimming and J lost 8 bases; unmatched junction nucleotides: 6. The CDR3 contains 15 residues. In germline, CDR1 is MNHNY, CDR2 SVGAGI (reference sequence). The CDR3, as DNA: TGTGCCAGCAGTTACTCTCGGACAGGGAGGCACACCATATATTTT. This encodes CASSYSRTGRHTIYF.

The rearrangement links TRBV6-6 to TRBJ2-5, with 8 bases aligning to TRBD2. V lost 10 bases to trimming and J lost 3 bases; unmatched junction nucleotides: 7. This CDR3 is built from 13 residues. Germline lookup yields CDR1 MNHNY and CDR2 SVGAGI (reference sequence). The CDR3 spells CATRRAGEETQYF. CDR3 sequence (DNA): TGTGCCACCAGACGAGCGGGAGAAGAGACCCAGTACTTC.

This clone was observed a handful of times. The J gene is TRBJ1-2, the V gene TRBV28, with D maybe TRBD1 (6 bases). Deletions cut 10 bases from V and 10 bases from J, with 16 bases between. Looked up from germline, CDR1 is MDHEN and CDR2 is SYDVKM. There are 11 residues in the CDR3. CDR3 protein: CATRPDRSYTF. CDR3 bases: TGTGCCACCAGACCAGACAGGTCCTACACCTTC.

This chain joins TRBV19 and TRBJ2-1; 11 bases are shared with TRBD2. CDR3 length: 15 residues. Germline CDR1 is LNHDA and CDR2 is SQIVND (reference sequence). The trim removed 8 bases at V and 5 bases at J, leaving 8 bases unmatched. The CDR3 loop is CASLGGTSGNNEQFF. The CDR3 DNA reads TGTGCCAGTCTGGGGGGGACTAGCGGAAACAATGAGCAGTTCTTC.

The chain carries TRBV10-3 and TRBJ1-1, with 7 bases that match TRBD1. The V gene's germline CDR1 is ENHRY and CDR2 SYGVKD. Germline trimming cut 8 bases from V and 3 bases from J; bases unmatched to any gene: 6. The CDR3 is 13 residues long. In DNA, the CDR3 is TGTGCCATCGGACTCACAGGGGACACTGAAGCTTTCTTT. This gives the protein CAIGLTGDTEAFF.

The chain couples TRBV10-2 to TRBJ2-4; D is possibly TRBD1 (6 bases). The CDR3 extends over 12 amino acids. CDR1 is WSHSY, CDR2 SAAADI, per germline. V lost 3 bases to trimming and J lost 9 bases, with 9 bases between them. As DNA, the CDR3 is TGCGCCAGCAGTGACAGGGGCGGCATTCAGTACTTC. Amino acid sequence: CASSDRGGIQYF.

For the CDR3, the DNA is TGTGCCAGCAGCTTAGGTCTGCACAGGGGTGGAAACACCATATATTTT. It specifies CASSLGLHRGGNTIYF. This chain uses TRBV7-2 with TRBJ1-3, with 7 bases that match TRBD1. From germline, CDR1 is SGHTA and CDR2 FQGNSA. Trimming cost V 1 base and J 3 bases; bases outside gene matches: 6. CDR3 length: 16 amino acids. The entire variable domain, with the rest obtained from reference TRBV7-2 and TRBJ1-3, is as follows: GAGVSQSPSNKVTEKGKDVELRCDPISGHTALYWYRQSLGQGLEFLIYFQGNSAPDKSGLPSDRFSAERTGGSVSTLTIQRTQQEDSAVYLCASSLGLHRGGNTIYFGEGSWLTVV.

The count of this clone is one. The chain employs TRBV28 and TRBJ2-7; 8 nucleotides match TRBD1. Germline-derived CDR1 and CDR2 are MDHEN and SYDVKM. After removal of 6 bases from V and 4 bases from J, the junction contained 17 bases not matched to a gene. The CDR3 contains 17 residues. CDR3 loop: CASSRQGLGPGPYEQYF. The CDR3 DNA reads TGTGCCAGCAGCCGACAGGGGTTGGGCCCAGGGCCATACGAGCAGTACTTC.

The chain recombines TRBV6-5 with TRBJ2-1; 8 bases line up with TRBD1. The J segment lost 7 bases and the V segment lost 5 bases, leaving 1 base of the junction unmatched. This CDR3 spans 12 amino acids. CDR1 is MNHEY and CDR2 is SVGAGI in the germline V gene. The CDR3 sequence: CASSGQGNEQFF. The CDR3 nucleotides are TGTGCCAGCAGTGGACAGGGAAATGAGCAGTTCTTC.

This chain uses TRBV6-5 with TRBJ1-1; D remains ambiguous. Trimming removed 2 bases from V and 1 base from J, with 5 bases in between. Per germline, CDR1 MNHEY and CDR2 SVGAGI. The CDR3 consists of 13 residues. CDR3 loop: CASSYIANTEAFF. Written as DNA, the CDR3 is TGTGCCAGCAGTTACATAGCGAACACTGAAGCTTTCTTT.

This clone was seen once. CDR3 residues: CASSSGTSVYEQFF. DNA of the CDR3: TGCGCCAGCAGCTCGGGGACTAGCGTATATGAGCAGTTCTTC. The genes are TRBV5-1 and TRBJ2-1; TRBD2 aligns across 10 bases. The CDR3 runs to 14 residues. Trimming removed 3 bases from V and 8 bases from J; junction bases left unmatched: 5. Germline CDR1 reads SGHRS; CDR2 reads YFSETQ.

The chain carries TRBV9 and TRBJ1-2; D call uncertain. The CDR3 covers 13 residues. Per the germline V gene, CDR1 is SGDLS and CDR2 is YYNGEE. The V end was cut by 5 bases, the J end by 7 bases, with 15 bases between. The CDR3 spells CASRNPPMGGYTF. CDR3 nucleotides: TGTGCCAGCAGGAACCCTCCCATGGGTGGCTACACCTTC. The variable domain in full, completed from reference TRBV9 and TRBJ1-2, reads DSGVTQTPKHLITATGQRVTLRCSPRSGDLSVYWYQQSLDQGLQFLIQYYNGEERAKGNILERFSAQQFPDLHSELNLSSLELGDSALYFCASRNPPMGGYTFGSGTRLTVV.

This rearrangement joins TRBV6-1 to TRBJ2-1; no definite D call. From germline, CDR1 is MNHNS and CDR2 SASEGT. Trimming removed 7 bases at V and 7 bases at J, with 17 bases between. This CDR3 has 14 amino acids. This chain's CDR3 is CASTSLGETNEQFF. In DNA, the CDR3 is TGTGCCAGCACCTCCCTGGGTGAGACAAATGAGCAGTTCTTC.

J is TRBJ2-1 and V is TRBV7-2; 9 nucleotides line up with TRBD2. V gave up 2 bases and J gave up 0 bases; unmatched junction bases: 5. Germline CDR1 is SGHTA and CDR2 is FQGNSA. This CDR3 is built from 17 residues. The CDR3 DNA reads TGTGCCAGCAGCTTATTAGGTAGCGGGAGCTCCTACAATGAGCAGTTCTTC. Translating it yields CASSLLGSGSSYNEQFF.

J is TRBJ1-2 and V is TRBV28; D might be TRBD1 (5 bases). The germline V gene has CDR1 MDHEN and CDR2 SYDVKM. This CDR3 contains 14 residues. V lost 7 bases, J lost 0 bases, and 12 bases lay in between. CDR3 residues: CASISGGTNYGYTF. In nucleotides, the CDR3 is TGTGCCAGCATTAGCGGGGGAACTAACTATGGCTACACCTTC.

The gene calls are TRBV5-1 and TRBJ2-5; a weak D match, TRBD2 (6 bases). The germline V and J ends were trimmed by 0 bases and 4 bases, with 13 bases remaining between them. This CDR3 region has 15 residues. Germline CDR1 and CDR2: SGHRS and YFSETQ. The CDR3 here is CASSLEDSRGETQYF. The DNA for the CDR3 is TGCGCCAGCAGCTTGGAAGACTCGCGGGGAGAGACCCAGTACTTC.

The chain carries TRBV5-8 and TRBJ2-1; D may correspond to TRBD1 or TRBD2 (6 bases each). The V gene's germline CDR1 is SGHTS and CDR2 YDEGEE. Trimming took 2 bases from V and 1 from J, leaving 10 bases between them. The CDR3 totals 15 residues. As DNA, the CDR3 is TGTGCCAGCAGCTTAACAGGGACTTCCTACAATGAGCAGTTCTTC. Amino acids: CASSLTGTSYNEQFF.

The chain carries TRBV30 and TRBJ1-2; D is unresolved. The germline V and J ends were trimmed by 4 bases and 2 bases, with 11 bases remaining between them. The V gene's germline CDR1 is GTSNPN and CDR2 SVGIG (reference sequence). The CDR3 is 13 amino acids. CDR3 in amino acids: CAWTPGPNYGYTF. The CDR3 coding sequence is TGTGCCTGGACCCCCGGGCCAAACTATGGCTACACCTTC.

This clone was seen once. Here the CDR3 DNA reads TGTGCCAGCAGCTACGGACTAGCGGGAGGCACAGATACGCAGTATTTT. This translates into CASSYGLAGGTDTQYF. This chain uses TRBV7-3 with TRBJ2-3, with 13 bases that match TRBD2. Germline values: CDR1 SGHTA, CDR2 FQGTGA. The CDR3 has 16 residues. J lost 1 base, V lost 4 bases, and 2 bases had no gene match.

J is TRBJ1-2 and V is TRBV5-8; a weak D match, TRBD1 (5 bases). This CDR3 is 13 amino acids long. Trimming shortened V by 1 base and J by 3 bases, and 7 bases separated the two germline ends. In germline, CDR1 is SGHTS, CDR2 YDEGEE. The CDR3 is CASSLTGHYGYTF. DNA of the CDR3: TGTGCCAGCAGCTTGACAGGACACTATGGCTACACCTTC.

On this clone itself: The sample has other DNA sequences that encode this CDR3 too. This rearrangement joins TRBV7-2 to TRBJ1-1; the D gene is possibly TRBD1 (6 bases). This CDR3 has 14 residues. Germline V gene sequence: CDR1 SGHTA, CDR2 FQGNSA. V was pared by 4 bases and J by 1 base, with 10 bases between. CDR3 loop: CASSSGHTNTEAFF. For the CDR3, the DNA is TGTGCCAGCAGCTCGGGACACACGAACACTGAAGCTTTCTTT.

The chain recombines TRBV4-2 with TRBJ2-5; D call uncertain. This CDR3 comprises 13 residues. The germline V gene encodes CDR1 LGHNA and CDR2 YNFKEQ. Deletions cut 1 base from V and 10 bases from J, with 13 bases between. The CDR3 sequence is CASSQVPLWDQYF. In DNA form, the CDR3 reads TGTGCCAGCAGCCAAGTTCCTCTGTGGGACCAGTACTTC.

Comment on this clone: The sample carries other DNA sequences with the same CDR3. The chain employs TRBV6-5 and TRBJ2-7; TRBD2 matches at 7 bases. V lost 0 bases, J lost 2 bases, and 4 bases stayed unmatched. CDR1 and CDR2 from the germline V gene are MNHEY and SVGAGI. The CDR3 covers 15 residues. CDR3 loop: CASSYSLADTYEQYF. CDR3 nucleotides: TGTGCCAGCAGTTACTCGCTAGCGGACACCTACGAGCAGTACTTC.

CDR3 in DNA: TGCGCCAGCAGCCAAGAAAGGGACAGAGCCCCGGCAAAACTGTTTTTT. Its translation is CASSQERDRAPAKLFF. The gene calls are TRBV4-3 and TRBJ1-4, with 7 bases aligning to TRBD1. Germline assignment: CDR1 LGHNA and CDR2 YSLEER. The CDR3 spans 16 residues. V lost 0 bases to trimming and J lost 10 bases; unmatched junction nucleotides: 11.